This paragraph covers one T cell receptor beta chain sequence. This sample stems from a study of shared clonotypes between healthy human individuals. Here immunoSEQ multiplex PCR was the method, and the copy in TCRdb shows in-frame clones only, minus some. The sample includes some 530,000 clones, 70% to 85% of them seen just once. With 0 bases removed from V and 2 bases from J, the gap between germline ends came to 18 bases. Germline V CDR1 and CDR2: MGHRA, YSYEKL. The CDR3 extends over 18 amino acids. This receptor was taken from a woman in her thirties or forties in good health. Some clones in this sample may be carry-over from other donors' samples. The chain recombines TRBV4-1 with TRBJ2-3; weak D call: TRBD1 (7 bases). The sample consisted of PBMCs. CDR3 residues: CASSQDRGRRKATDTQYF. The CDR3 DNA reads TGCGCCAGCAGCCAAGACAGGGGGAGGCGGAAGGCCACAGATACGCAGTATTTT.